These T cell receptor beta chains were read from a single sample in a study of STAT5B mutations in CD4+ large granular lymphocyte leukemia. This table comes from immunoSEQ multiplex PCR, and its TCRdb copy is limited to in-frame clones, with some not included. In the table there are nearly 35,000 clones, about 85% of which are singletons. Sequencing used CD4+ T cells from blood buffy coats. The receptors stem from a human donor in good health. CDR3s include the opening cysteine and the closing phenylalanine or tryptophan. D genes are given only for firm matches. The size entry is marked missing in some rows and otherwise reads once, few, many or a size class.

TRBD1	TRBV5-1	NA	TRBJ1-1	CASSLAAGGMNTEAFF	TGCGCCAGCAGCTTGGCGGCAGGGGGCATGAACACTGAAGCTTTCTTT
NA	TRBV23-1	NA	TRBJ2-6	CASSQGGRVPGANVLTF	TGCGCCAGCAGTCAGGGGGGTCGGGTCCCTGGGGCCAACGTCCTGACTTTC
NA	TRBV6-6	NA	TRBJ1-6	CASSYRDGINSPLHF	TGTGCCAGCAGTTATAGGGACGGAATAAATTCACCCCTCCACTTT
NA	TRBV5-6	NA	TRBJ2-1	CASSLLNVRDNEQFF	TGTGCCAGCAGCTTATTAAATGTTCGGGACAATGAGCAGTTCTTC
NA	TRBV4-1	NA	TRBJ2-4	CASSSDGAGGGKNIQYF	TGCGCCAGCAGCTCAGACGGGGCGGGTGGCGGGAAAAACATTCAGTACTTC
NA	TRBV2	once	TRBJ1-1	CASRGTEAFF	TGTGCCAGCAGAGGGACTGAAGCTTTCTTT
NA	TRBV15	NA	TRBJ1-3	CATKHSSGNTIYF	TGTGCCACCAAGCATAGCTCTGGAAACACCATATATTTT
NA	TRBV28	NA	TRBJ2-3	CASVRRPDTQYF	TGTGCCAGCGTTAGGCGTCCGGATACGCAGTATTTT
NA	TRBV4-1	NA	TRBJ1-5	CASSQDQGFPQHF	TGCGCCAGCAGCCAAGATCAGGGGTTTCCCCAGCATTTT
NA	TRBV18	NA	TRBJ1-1	CASSSNMNTEAFF	TGTGCCAGCTCATCGAATATGAACACTGAAGCTTTCTTT
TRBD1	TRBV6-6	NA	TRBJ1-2	CASRDTGESGYTF	TGTGCCAGCAGAGACACAGGGGAAAGCGGCTACACCTTC
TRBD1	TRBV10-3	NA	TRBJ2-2	CAIQGVETNTGELFF	TGTGCCATCCAGGGGGTAGAAACGAACACCGGGGAGCTGTTTTTT
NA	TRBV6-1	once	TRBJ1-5	CASSNDRSYQPQHF	TGTGCCAGCAGTAACGACAGGTCCTATCAGCCCCAGCATTTT
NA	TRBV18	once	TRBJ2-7	CASSPPRGVIYEQYF	TGTGCCAGCTCCCCCCCTCGGGGTGTGATTTACGAGCAGTACTTC
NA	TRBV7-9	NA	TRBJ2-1	CASSLASGYNEQFF	TGTGCCAGCAGCTTAGCTAGCGGATACAATGAGCAGTTCTTC
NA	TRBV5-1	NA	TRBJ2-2	CASTGAADTGELFF	TGCGCCAGCACCGGGGCGGCCGACACCGGGGAGCTGTTTTTT
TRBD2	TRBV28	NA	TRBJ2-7	CASSLAGLAGGILTYEQYF	TGTGCCAGCAGTTTAGCGGGATTAGCGGGGGGAATTCTTACTTACGAGCAGTACTTC
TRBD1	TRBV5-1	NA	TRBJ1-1	CASSNDRGTEAFF	TGCGCCAGCAGTAATGACAGGGGGACTGAAGCTTTCTTT
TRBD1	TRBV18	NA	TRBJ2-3	CASSSYRGQADTQYF	TGTGCCAGCTCATCGTACAGGGGGCAGGCAGATACGCAGTATTTT
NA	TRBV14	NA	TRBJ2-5	CASQRGTQETQYF	TGTGCCAGCCAGAGGGGTACTCAAGAGACCCAGTACTTC
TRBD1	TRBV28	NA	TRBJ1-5	CASRGTGDQPQHF	TGTGCCAGCAGAGGGACAGGGGATCAGCCCCAGCATTTT
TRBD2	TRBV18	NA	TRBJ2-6	CASSPLVPGGESSGANVLTF	TGTGCCAGCTCACCACTTGTTCCCGGGGGGGAGAGCTCTGGGGCCAACGTCCTGACTTTC
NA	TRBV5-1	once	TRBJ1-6	CASTDNYYNSPLHF	TGCGCCAGCACGGACAACTACTATAATTCACCCCTCCACTTT
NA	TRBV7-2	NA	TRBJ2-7	CASSLGGQIGYEQYF	TGTGCCAGCAGCTTAGGAGGACAGATAGGTTACGAGCAGTACTTC
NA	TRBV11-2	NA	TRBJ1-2	CASSLDGGHYGYTF	TGTGCCAGCAGCTTAGATGGAGGACACTATGGCTACACCTTC
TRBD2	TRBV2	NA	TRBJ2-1	CASSGLAGGPRFF	TGTGCCAGCAGCGGACTAGCGGGAGGGCCTAGGTTCTTC
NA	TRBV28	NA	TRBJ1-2	CASSLGINYGYTF	TGTGCCAGCAGTTTGGGGATTAACTATGGCTACACCTTC
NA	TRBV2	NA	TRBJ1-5	CASSEVRNQPQHF	TGTGCCAGCAGTGAGGTGCGGAATCAGCCCCAGCATTTT
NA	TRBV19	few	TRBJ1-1	CASSLSATTEAFF	TGTGCCAGTAGTTTATCTGCTACCACTGAAGCTTTCTTT
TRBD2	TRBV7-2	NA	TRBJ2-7	CASSSSGSGTYEQYF	TGTGCCAGCAGCTCAAGCGGGAGTGGAACCTACGAGCAGTACTTC
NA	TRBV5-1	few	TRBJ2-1	CASSSYHGRGGLYNEQFF	TGCGCCAGCAGCAGTTACCATGGCCGTGGGGGCCTTTACAATGAGCAGTTCTTC
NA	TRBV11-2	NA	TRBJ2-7	CASSLDRENEQYF	TGTGCCAGCAGCTTAGATCGTGAAAACGAGCAGTACTTC
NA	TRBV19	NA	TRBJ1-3	CASSAGRRGSGNTIYF	TGTGCCAGTAGTGCAGGACGACGGGGCTCTGGAAACACCATATATTTT
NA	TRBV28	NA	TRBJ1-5	CASSLLQGLRRQPQHF	TGTGCCAGCAGTTTATTGCAGGGCTTAAGGCGTCAGCCCCAGCATTTT
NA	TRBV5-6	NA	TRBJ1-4	CASSSREGSNEKLFF	TGTGCCAGCAGCTCCCGGGAGGGCAGTAATGAAAAACTGTTTTTT
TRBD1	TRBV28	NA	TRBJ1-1	CASSSPGTDMNTEAFF	TGTGCCAGCAGCTCCCCCGGGACAGACATGAACACTGAAGCTTTCTTT
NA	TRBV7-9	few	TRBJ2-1	CASTSGDEQFF	TGTGCCAGCACCTCGGGCGATGAGCAGTTCTTC
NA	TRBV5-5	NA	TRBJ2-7	CASSLGGLSSYEQYF	TGTGCCAGCAGCTTGGGAGGGTTAAGCTCCTACGAGCAGTACTTC
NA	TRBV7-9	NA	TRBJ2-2	CASSLGEANTGELFF	TGTGCCAGCAGCTTAGGGGAGGCGAACACCGGGGAGCTGTTTTTT
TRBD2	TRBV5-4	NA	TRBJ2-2	CASSLAGPNTGELFF	TGTGCCAGCAGCTTAGCGGGGCCTAACACCGGGGAGCTGTTTTTT
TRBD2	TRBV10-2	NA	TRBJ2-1	CASSEGTSGRYNEQFF	TGCGCCAGCAGTGAAGGGACTAGCGGGAGGTACAATGAGCAGTTCTTC
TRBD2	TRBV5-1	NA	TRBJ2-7	CASSLDGGGSSYEQYF	TGCGCCAGCAGCTTGGATGGCGGGGGTAGCTCCTACGAGCAGTACTTC
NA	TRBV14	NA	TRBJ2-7	CASSQGTQAIEQYF	TGTGCCAGCAGCCAAGGGACCCAGGCCATCGAGCAGTACTTC
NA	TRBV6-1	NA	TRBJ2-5	CASSDRHQETQYF	TGTGCCAGCAGTGACAGGCACCAAGAGACCCAGTACTTC
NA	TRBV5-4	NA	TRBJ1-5	CASSLGSNQPQHF	TGTGCCAGCAGCTTGGGTAGCAATCAGCCCCAGCATTTT
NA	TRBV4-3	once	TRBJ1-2	CASSQDEGVGGYTF	TGCGCCAGCAGCCAAGACGAAGGGGTTGGGGGCTACACCTTC